A selection of T cell receptor beta chains follows, all from one sample in a study of T cell repertoires in cytomegalovirus infection. From the reads, TCRdb called clonotypes with MiXCR, one entry per CDR3 protein. The sample holds 200,000 to 250,000 distinct CDR3 sequences, approximately 13% seen once. The sequencing sample was made of PBMCs. The origin of the receptors is a human donor in good health (CMV status not recorded). Some clones in this sample may be carry-over from other donors' samples. Both conserved end residues are part of each CDR3. The D gene is left open where the match is weak. Not all rows give a size; the values are once, few, many and, for expanded clones, a class.

clone_size j_call cdr3_length d_call v_call cdr3_nt cdr3_aa
many TRBJ2-7 14 TRBD1 TRBV12-3/TRBV12-4 TGTGCCAGCAGTCGTGGGGACAGGGAGGACGAGCAGTACTTC CASSRGDREDEQYF
. TRBJ1-2 12 . TRBV7-9 TGTGCCAGCAGCTTAAAACCCCGAGACTACACCTTC CASSLKPRDYTF
many TRBJ2-2 14 . TRBV6-2/TRBV6-3 TGTGCCAGCAGTACCGCCTATCCTACCGGGGAGCTGTTTTTT CASSTAYPTGELFF
. TRBJ2-2 11 . TRBV6-8 TGTGCCAGCACCTTCCGAATAGAGCTGTTTTTT CASTFRIELFF
many TRBJ2-7 12 . TRBV28 TGTGCCAGCAGTTTAACAATCCACGAGCAGTACTTC CASSLTIHEQYF
many TRBJ2-1 17 . TRBV18 TGTGCCAGCTCACCACGGGTGACGACTAACTCCTACAATGAGCAGTTCTTC CASSPRVTTNSYNEQFF
. TRBJ1-1 12 TRBD1 TRBV20-1 TGCAGTGCTAGTCGACAGGGAATTGAAGCTTTCTTT CSASRQGIEAFF
. TRBJ2-7 12 . TRBV6-6 TGTGCCAGCCACAGTGGACCCTACGAGCAGTACTTC CASHSGPYEQYF
. TRBJ2-3 15 . TRBV7-9 TGTGCCAGCAGCTTCGATACCTTAGCGTCGGATACGCAGTATTTT CASSFDTLASDTQYF
few TRBJ1-2 15 . TRBV18 TGTGCCAGCTCACCCCCCCTCGACGGTAACTATGGCTACACCTTC CASSPPLDGNYGYTF
. TRBJ2-5 16 TRBD2 TRBV2 TGTGCCAGCAGTCCTAGCGGGGGGGTCTTCCAAGAGACCCAGTACTTC CASSPSGGVFQETQYF
. TRBJ2-2 12 TRBD1 TRBV6-1 TGTGCCAGTACAGGGGGCACCGGGGAGCTGTTTTTT CASTGGTGELFF
. TRBJ2-6 18 TRBD2 TRBV5-5 TGTGCCAGCAGCTGGGGACTAGCGGGGGGGGCTGGGGCCAACGTCCTGACTTTC CASSWGLAGGAGANVLTF
. TRBJ2-7 16 TRBD1 TRBV19 TGTGCCAGTAGTATAGAAAGGACAGGTCTGATACACGAGCAGTACTTC CASSIERTGLIHEQYF
. TRBJ2-7 14 TRBD1 TRBV10-3 TGTGCCATCAGTCGGGGACAGGCCGCGCACGAGCAGTACTTC CAISRGQAAHEQYF
many TRBJ2-6 15 . TRBV7-2 TGTGCCAGCAGCTACGCAGGGGCTGGGGCCAACGTCCTGACTTTC CASSYAGAGANVLTF
many TRBJ1-1 12 . TRBV7-9 TGTGCCAGCAGCTTTTCGGGGGCTGAAGCTTTCTTT CASSFSGAEAFF
few TRBJ2-7 14 . TRBV29-1 TGCAGCGTTGAAGACAGGGTCCCCAGGTACGAGCAGTACTTC CSVEDRVPRYEQYF
. TRBJ1-3 16 TRBD1 TRBV7-2 TGTGCCAGCAGCTTAGGGTCAGGGGGGTCTGGAAACACCATATATTTT CASSLGSGGSGNTIYF
few TRBJ1-5 15 . TRBV5-1 TGCGCCAGCAGCTTGGGATCGGAGAGCAATCAGCCCCAGCATTTT CASSLGSESNQPQHF
. TRBJ2-3 14 . TRBV5-6 TGTGCCAGCCGGCGGAGGGGGCTATTGGATACGCAGTATTTT CASRRRGLLDTQYF
many TRBJ2-3 17 TRBD2 TRBV7-8 TGTGCCAGCAGCTTAGCGGGGACTAGCGGGAGGAAAGATACGCAGTATTTT CASSLAGTSGRKDTQYF
many TRBJ1-2 16 . TRBV7-2 TGTGCCAGCAGCTTAGCGACTTTACAAGCAAACTATGGCTACACCTTC CASSLATLQANYGYTF
many TRBJ1-2 13 . TRBV19 TGTGCCAGTAGTCAGGTGGTTAACTATGGCTACACCTTC CASSQVVNYGYTF
. TRBJ2-5 13 . TRBV7-9 TGTGCCAGCAGCGTAAGGACCCAAGAGACCCAGTACTTC CASSVRTQETQYF
few TRBJ1-6 16 TRBD1 TRBV6-1 TGTGCCAGCAGTACTGGGACAGGGCTAAGGAATTCACCCCTCCACTTT CASSTGTGLRNSPLHF
. TRBJ2-3 17 TRBD2 TRBV4-1 TGCGCCAGCAGCCAAGGATTAGCGGGAGGTTTCGCAGATACGCAGTATTTT CASSQGLAGGFADTQYF
few TRBJ2-5 16 TRBD2 TRBV28 TGTGCCAGCAGTCCGCCAGGGACTAGCGGAAAAGAGACCCAGTACTTC CASSPPGTSGKETQYF
many TRBJ2-7 13 TRBD1 TRBV19 TGTGCCAGTAGTCCCGACAGGGACTACGAGCAGTACTTC CASSPDRDYEQYF
many TRBJ2-2 16 . TRBV7-2 TGTGCCAGCAGCCGGGTGGCCGGCGCGTGGACCGGGGAGCTGTTTTTT CASSRVAGAWTGELFF
few TRBJ2-2 15 TRBD1 TRBV30 TGTGCCTGGAATTTAGGACAGGCCAACACCGGGGAGCTGTTTTTT CAWNLGQANTGELFF
many TRBJ1-6 15 . TRBV5-6 TGTGCCAGCAGCTTGGGAGGATGGTTCAATTCACCCCTCCACTTT CASSLGGWFNSPLHF
many TRBJ2-2 15 . TRBV19 TGTGCCAGTAGTATTCAGGGGCAGAACACCGGGGAGCTGTTTTTT CASSIQGQNTGELFF
few TRBJ1-1 15 . TRBV5-5 TGTGCCAGCAGCTTCGTGGGCAGTATGAACACTGAAGCTTTCTTT CASSFVGSMNTEAFF
many TRBJ1-5 14 . TRBV7-2 TGTGCCTGCACGGCGGCCCCGGGGAATCAGCCCCAGCATTTT CACTAAPGNQPQHF
many TRBJ2-7 12 . TRBV6-2/TRBV6-3 TGTGCCAGCATGCGGGGACAGTACGAGCAGTACTTC CASMRGQYEQYF
. TRBJ2-6 12 . TRBV9 TGTAGAGGCTTGGCTGGGGCCAACGTCCTGACTTTC CRGLAGANVLTF